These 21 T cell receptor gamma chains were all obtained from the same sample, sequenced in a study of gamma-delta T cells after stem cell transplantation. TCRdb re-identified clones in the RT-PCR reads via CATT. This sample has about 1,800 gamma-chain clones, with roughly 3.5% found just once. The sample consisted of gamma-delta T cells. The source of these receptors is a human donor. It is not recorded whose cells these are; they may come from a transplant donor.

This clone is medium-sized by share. The CDR3 reads CALWEVQRVVGKKIKVF. The CDR3 DNA is TGTGCCTTGTGGGAGGTGCAAAGGGTGGTGGGCAAAAAAATCAAGGTATTT. V gene TRGV9 combines with J gene TRGJP. V gave up 0 bases and J gave up 11 bases; unmatched junction bases: 10. The CDR3 spans 17 residues. Per germline, CDR1 GITISATS and CDR2 ISYDGTV (reference sequence).

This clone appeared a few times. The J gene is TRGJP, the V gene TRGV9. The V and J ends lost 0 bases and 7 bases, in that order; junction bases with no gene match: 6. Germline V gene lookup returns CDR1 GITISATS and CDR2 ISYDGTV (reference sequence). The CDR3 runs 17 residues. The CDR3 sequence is CALWEVLFELGKKIKVF. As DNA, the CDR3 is TGTGCCTTGTGGGAGGTGCTGTTCGAGTTGGGCAAAAAAATCAAGGTATTT.

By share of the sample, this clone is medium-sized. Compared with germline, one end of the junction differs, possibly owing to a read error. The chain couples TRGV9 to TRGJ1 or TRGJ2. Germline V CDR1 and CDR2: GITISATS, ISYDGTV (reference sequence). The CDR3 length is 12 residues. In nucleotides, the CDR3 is TGTGCCTTGTTGGAGAATTATTATAAGAAACTCTTT. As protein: CALLENYYKKLF.

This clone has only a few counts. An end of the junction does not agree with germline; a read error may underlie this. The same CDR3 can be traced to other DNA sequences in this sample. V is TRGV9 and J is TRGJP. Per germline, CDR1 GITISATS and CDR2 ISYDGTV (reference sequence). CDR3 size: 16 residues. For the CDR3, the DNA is TGTGCCTTGTGGGAGGTGGATGAGTTAGGCAAAAAAATCAAGGTATTT. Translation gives CALWEVDELGKKIKVF.

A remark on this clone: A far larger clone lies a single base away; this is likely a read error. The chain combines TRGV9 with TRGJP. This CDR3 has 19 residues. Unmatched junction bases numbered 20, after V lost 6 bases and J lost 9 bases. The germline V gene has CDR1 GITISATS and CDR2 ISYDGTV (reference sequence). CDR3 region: CALWKEKNSPGLGKKIKVF. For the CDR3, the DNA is TGTGCCTTGTGGAAGGAGAAAAATTCCCCCGGGTTGGGCAAAAAAATCAAGGTATTT.

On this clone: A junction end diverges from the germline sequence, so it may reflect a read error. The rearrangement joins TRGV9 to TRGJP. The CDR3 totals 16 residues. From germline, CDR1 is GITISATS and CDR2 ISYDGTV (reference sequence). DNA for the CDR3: TGTGCCTCGTGGGACTACCAAGAGTTGGGCAAAAAAATCAAGGTATTT. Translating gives CASWDYQELGKKIKVF.

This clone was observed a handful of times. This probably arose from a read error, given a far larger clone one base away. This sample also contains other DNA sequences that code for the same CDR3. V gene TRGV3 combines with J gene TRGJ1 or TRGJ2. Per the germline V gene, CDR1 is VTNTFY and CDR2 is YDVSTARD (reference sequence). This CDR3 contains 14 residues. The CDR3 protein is CATWDRFRGYKKLF. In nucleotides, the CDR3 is TGTGCTACCTGGGACAGGTTTCGGGGTTATAAGAAACTCTTT.

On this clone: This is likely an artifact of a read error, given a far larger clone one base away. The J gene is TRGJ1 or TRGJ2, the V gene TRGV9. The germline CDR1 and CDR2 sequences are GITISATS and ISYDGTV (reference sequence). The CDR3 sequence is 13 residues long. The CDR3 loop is CALWETRGYRKLF. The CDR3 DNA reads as TGTGCCTTGTGGGAGACTCGGGGGTATAGGAAACTCTTT.

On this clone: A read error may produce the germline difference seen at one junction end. In DNA form, the CDR3 reads TGTGCCTTGTGGGAGGTCACACAAGAGTTGGGCAACAAAATCAAGGTATTT. Amino acid sequence: CALWEVTQELGNKIKVF. The V and J genes are TRGV9 and TRGJP. The CDR3 sequence is 17 residues long. From germline, CDR1 is GITISATS and CDR2 ISYDGTV (reference sequence).

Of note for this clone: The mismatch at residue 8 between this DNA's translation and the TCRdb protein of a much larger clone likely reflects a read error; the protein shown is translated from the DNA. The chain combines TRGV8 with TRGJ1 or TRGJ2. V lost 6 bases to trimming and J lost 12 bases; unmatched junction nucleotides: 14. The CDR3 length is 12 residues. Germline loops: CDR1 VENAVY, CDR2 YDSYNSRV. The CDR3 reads CATWKDNAGKLF. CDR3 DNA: TGTGCCACCTGGAAGGACAATGCTGGGAAACTCTTT.

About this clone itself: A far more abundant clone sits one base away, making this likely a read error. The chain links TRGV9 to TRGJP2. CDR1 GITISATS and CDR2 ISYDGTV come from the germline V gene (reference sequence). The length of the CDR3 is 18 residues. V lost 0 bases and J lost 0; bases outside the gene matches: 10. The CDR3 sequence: CALWEVLYTYSSDWIKTF. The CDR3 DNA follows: TGTGCCTTGTGGGAGGTGCTATATACTTATAGTAGTGATTGGATCAAGACGTTT.

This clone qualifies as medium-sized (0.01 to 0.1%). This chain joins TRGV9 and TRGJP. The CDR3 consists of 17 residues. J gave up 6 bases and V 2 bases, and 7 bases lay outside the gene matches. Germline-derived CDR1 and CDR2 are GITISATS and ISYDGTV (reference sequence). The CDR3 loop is CALWEALPELGKKIKVF. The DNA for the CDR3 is TGTGCCTTGTGGGAGGCACTCCCAGAGTTGGGCAAAAAAATCAAGGTATTT.

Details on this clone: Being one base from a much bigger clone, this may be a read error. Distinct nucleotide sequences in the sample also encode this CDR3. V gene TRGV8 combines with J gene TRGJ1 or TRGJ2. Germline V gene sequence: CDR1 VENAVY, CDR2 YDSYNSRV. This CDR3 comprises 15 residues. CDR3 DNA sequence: TGCGCCACCTGGGATAGGCCTTCGAATTATTATAAGAAACTCTTT. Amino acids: CATWDRPSNYYKKLF.

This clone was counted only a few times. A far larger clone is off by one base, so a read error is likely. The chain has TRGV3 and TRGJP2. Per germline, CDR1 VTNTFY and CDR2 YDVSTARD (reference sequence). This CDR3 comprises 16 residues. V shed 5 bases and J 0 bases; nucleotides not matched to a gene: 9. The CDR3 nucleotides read TGTGCCACCTGGGGCCGATCATATAGTAGTGATTGGATCAAGACGTTT. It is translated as CATWGRSYSSDWIKTF.

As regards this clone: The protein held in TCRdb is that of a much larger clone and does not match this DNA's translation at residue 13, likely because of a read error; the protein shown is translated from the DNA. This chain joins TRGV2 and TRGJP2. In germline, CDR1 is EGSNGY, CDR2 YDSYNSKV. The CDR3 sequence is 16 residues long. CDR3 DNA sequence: TGTGCCACCTGGGCCGAAGTATATAGTAGTGATTGGATGAAGACGTTT. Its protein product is CATWAEVYSSDWMKTF.

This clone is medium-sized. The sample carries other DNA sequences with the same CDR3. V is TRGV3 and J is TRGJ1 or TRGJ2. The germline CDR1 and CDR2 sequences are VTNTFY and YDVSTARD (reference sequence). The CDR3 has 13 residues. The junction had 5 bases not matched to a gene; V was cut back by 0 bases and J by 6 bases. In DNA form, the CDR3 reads TGTGCCACCTGGGACAGGCAAGGTTATAAGAAACTCTTT. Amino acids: CATWDRQGYKKLF.

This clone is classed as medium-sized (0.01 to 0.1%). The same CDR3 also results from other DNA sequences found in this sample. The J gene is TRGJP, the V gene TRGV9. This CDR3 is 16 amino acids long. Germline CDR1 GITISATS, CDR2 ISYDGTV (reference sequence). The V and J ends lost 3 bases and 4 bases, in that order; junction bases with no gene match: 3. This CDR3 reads CALWESQELGKKIKVF. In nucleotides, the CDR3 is TGTGCCTTGTGGGAGTCTCAAGAGTTGGGCAAAAAAATCAAGGTATTT.

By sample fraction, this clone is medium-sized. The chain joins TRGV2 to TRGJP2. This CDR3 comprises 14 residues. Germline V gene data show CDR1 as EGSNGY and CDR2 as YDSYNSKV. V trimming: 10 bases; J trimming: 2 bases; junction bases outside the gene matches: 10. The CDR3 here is CATKMISSDWIKTF. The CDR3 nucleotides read TGTGCCACTAAGATGATCAGTAGTGATTGGATCAAGACGTTT.

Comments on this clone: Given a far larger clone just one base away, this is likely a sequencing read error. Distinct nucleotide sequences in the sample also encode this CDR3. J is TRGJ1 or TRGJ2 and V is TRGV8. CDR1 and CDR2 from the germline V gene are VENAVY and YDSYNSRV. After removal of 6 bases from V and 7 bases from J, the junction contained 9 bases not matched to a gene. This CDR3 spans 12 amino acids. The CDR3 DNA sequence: TGTGCCACCTGGAACGGGGGCTATAAGAAACTCTTT. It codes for CATWNGGYKKLF.

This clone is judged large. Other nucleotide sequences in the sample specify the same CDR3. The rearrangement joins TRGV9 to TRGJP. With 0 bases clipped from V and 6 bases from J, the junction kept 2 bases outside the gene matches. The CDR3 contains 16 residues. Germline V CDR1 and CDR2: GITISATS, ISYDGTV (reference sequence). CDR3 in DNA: TGTGCCTTGTGGGAGGTGCGAGAGTTGGGCAAAAAAATCAAGGTATTT. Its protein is CALWEVRELGKKIKVF.

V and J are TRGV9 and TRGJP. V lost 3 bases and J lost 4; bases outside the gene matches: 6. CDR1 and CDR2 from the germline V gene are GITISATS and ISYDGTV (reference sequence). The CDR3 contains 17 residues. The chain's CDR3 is CALWEPLQELGKKIKVF. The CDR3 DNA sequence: TGTGCCTTGTGGGAGCCACTACAAGAGTTGGGCAAAAAAATCAAGGTATTT.